Shown below are 15 T cell receptor beta chains from a single sample sequenced in a study of blood T cell repertoires in COVID-19 (dated by TCRdb to 2018 to 2020). Libraries were prepared through the immunoSEQ multiplex PCR assay. Here the immuneACCESS table is served through TCRdb, limited to in-frame sequences with V and J called. Missing clones are a known gap in these copies; in checked studies unresolved V genes cover under half, and the rest lacks a known reason. This sample is represented by 150,000 or so clones; roughly 80% of them were singletons. The leading ten clones occupy under 5% of the sample. Sequences were obtained from peripheral blood. The receptor set was obtained from a woman aged 55-70 years with acute or convalescent COVID-19.

In its sample, this clone was seen once. This chain uses TRBV19 with TRBJ2-2, with TRBD2 identical over 8 bases. CDR1 LNHDA and CDR2 SQIVND come from the germline V gene (reference sequence). After removal of 6 bases from V and 2 bases from J, the junction contained 5 bases not matched to a gene. The CDR3 spans 15 residues. The CDR3 protein is CASRPGLVNTGELFF. The CDR3 DNA sequence: TGTGCCAGTAGACCGGGACTAGTTAACACCGGGGAGCTGTTTTTT.

The chain combines TRBV19 with TRBJ1-2; D may be TRBD1 (5 bases). The CDR3 length is 15 residues. V lost 7 bases, J lost 3 bases, and 18 bases lay in between. Germline values: CDR1 LNHDA, CDR2 SQIVND (reference sequence). The CDR3 bases are TGTGCCAGTATCACTACAGGCCCCGATGACTATGGCTACACCTTC. Residues: CASITTGPDDYGYTF.

The chain uses TRBV28 and TRBJ1-4; 8 bases are a match to TRBD1. The CDR3 length is 12 residues. V dropped 5 bases and J dropped 12; count of bases not matched to a gene: 5. Germline CDR1 reads MDHEN; CDR2 reads SYDVKM. CDR3 DNA sequence: TGTGCCAGCAGTCGTATGACAGGGGAACTGTTTTTT. It codes for CASSRMTGELFF.

The gene calls are TRBV6-2 or TRBV6-3 and TRBJ2-2, with D tentatively TRBD1 (5 bases). Germline V lookup: CDR1 MNHEY, CDR2 SVGEGT. The CDR3 runs 17 residues. V was cut by 2 bases and J by 1 base, with 14 bases left in between. The CDR3 coding sequence is TGTGCCAGCAGTTACCCCTCTTTGGGGCGGAACACCGGGGAGCTGTTTTTT. Its translation is CASSYPSLGRNTGELFF.

V gene TRBV11-2 combines with J gene TRBJ2-1, with 9 positions matching TRBD2. This CDR3 comprises 13 residues. J was trimmed by 15 bases and V by 0 bases; bases with no gene match: 6. CDR1 and CDR2 (germline): SGHAT, FQNNGV. Written as DNA, the CDR3 is TGTGCCAGCAGCTTAGATCCTAGCGGGATTTCGTTCTTC. This translates into CASSLDPSGISFF.

Here the CDR3 DNA reads TGTGCCACTATACCAGGGACTCTCCCGAACCGGATCACTGAAGCTTTCTTT. Its protein product is CATIPGTLPNRITEAFF. The chain recombines TRBV7-9 with TRBJ1-1, with D maybe TRBD1 (5 bases). Per germline, CDR1 SEHNR and CDR2 FQNEAQ (reference sequence). This CDR3 has 17 amino acids. The V end was cut by 10 bases, the J end by 4 bases, with 28 bases between.

V is TRBV5-4 and J is TRBJ1-2; D is undetermined. CDR3 size: 16 residues. CDR1 is SGHNT, CDR2 YYREEE, per germline (reference sequence). V lost 0 bases and J lost 4, with 16 bases in between. The CDR3 sequence is CASSLGSQIEVYGYTF. CDR3 in DNA: TGTGCCAGCAGCTTGGGGTCACAAATCGAGGTCTATGGCTACACCTTC.

This clone was seen a single time. V is TRBV7-2 and J is TRBJ2-3; tentatively, D is TRBD2 (6 bases). CDR3 length: 14 amino acids. CDR1 is SGHTA and CDR2 is FQGNSA in the germline V gene. Trimming removed 3 bases at V and 6 bases at J, with 13 bases between. The CDR3 protein is CASSFKGSGDTQYF. DNA for the CDR3: TGTGCCAGCAGCTTCAAAGGGAGCGGGGATACGCAGTATTTT.

V usage is TRBV25-1 and J usage is TRBJ2-3; 9 bases map to TRBD2. CDR3 length: 18 amino acids. Germline CDR1 MGHDK, CDR2 SYGVNS. The J segment lost 9 bases and the V segment lost 5 bases, leaving 21 bases of the junction unmatched. The CDR3 sequence is CASSSSRGVAGESRTQYF. The CDR3 coding sequence is TGTGCCAGCAGTTCCTCCCGTGGAGTAGCGGGAGAATCTAGAACGCAGTATTTT.

The genes are TRBV28 and TRBJ2-7, with 9 bases matching TRBD1. This CDR3 is built from 15 residues. V dropped 6 bases and J dropped 6; count of bases not matched to a gene: 12. Germline CDR1 is MDHEN and CDR2 is SYDVKM. CDR3 DNA sequence: TGTGCCAGCAGCTTTCCGGGACAGGGCGCGGGCGAGCAGTACTTC. This codes for CASSFPGQGAGEQYF.

The CDR3 loop is CASSLEGQGWGQPQHF. The DNA for the CDR3 is TGTGCCAGCAGCTTAGAAGGACAGGGGTGGGGTCAGCCCCAGCATTTT. The gene calls are TRBV7-9 and TRBJ1-5, with TRBD1 matching over 9 bases. The CDR3 covers 16 residues. The trim removed 1 base at V and 6 bases at J, leaving 7 bases unmatched. In germline, CDR1 is SEHNR, CDR2 FQNEAQ (reference sequence).

This sequence joins TRBV6-1 and TRBJ1-2, with a tentative D call TRBD1 (6 bases). The CDR3 runs to 15 residues. Trimming took 3 bases from V and 2 from J, leaving 13 bases between them. Per the germline V gene, CDR1 is MNHNS and CDR2 is SASEGT. CDR3 protein: CASSERSGGNYGYTF. The CDR3 region has the DNA TGTGCCAGCAGTGAGCGGTCGGGGGGCAACTATGGCTACACCTTC.

This sequence joins TRBV6-2 or TRBV6-3 and TRBJ2-5, with no clear D. Trimming stripped 2 bases from V and 4 bases from J, with 8 bases between. CDR3 size: 13 residues. In germline, CDR1 is MNHEY, CDR2 SVGEGT. The CDR3 sequence is CASSYLSGETQYF. CDR3 DNA: TGTGCCAGCAGTTACCTCTCCGGAGAGACCCAGTACTTC.

This clone appeared a few times. The J gene is TRBJ1-1, the V gene TRBV20-1; 9 positions agree with TRBD1. V shed 3 bases and J 5 bases; nucleotides not matched to a gene: 7. CDR3 length: 14 residues. Germline V gene data show CDR1 as DFQATT and CDR2 as SNEGSKA (reference sequence). The chain's CDR3 is CSASGDRVDTEAFF. CDR3 nucleotide sequence: TGCAGTGCTAGTGGGGACAGGGTGGATACTGAAGCTTTCTTT.

The genes are TRBV5-4 and TRBJ2-7; 7 nucleotides agree with TRBD2. Germline V gene lookup returns CDR1 SGHNT and CDR2 YYREEE (reference sequence). The CDR3 runs to 14 residues. After removal of 4 bases from V and 2 bases from J, the junction contained 6 bases not matched to a gene. The CDR3 nucleotides read TGTGCCAGCAGCCGGGAGGCTCTCCCCTACGAGCAGTACTTC. Protein product: CASSREALPYEQYF.